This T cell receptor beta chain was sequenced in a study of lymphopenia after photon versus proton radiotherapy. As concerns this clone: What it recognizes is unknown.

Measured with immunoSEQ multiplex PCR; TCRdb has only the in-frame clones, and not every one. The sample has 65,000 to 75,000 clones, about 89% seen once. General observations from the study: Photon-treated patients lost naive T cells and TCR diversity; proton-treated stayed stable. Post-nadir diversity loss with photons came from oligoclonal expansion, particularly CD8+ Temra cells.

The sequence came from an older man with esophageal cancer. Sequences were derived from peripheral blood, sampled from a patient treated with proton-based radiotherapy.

For the CDR3, the DNA is TGCGCCAGCAGCTTGGCGGGGGACAAGCGAGACTCTAACTATGGCTACACCTTC. Its protein is CASSLAGDKRDSNYGYTF. This chain uses TRBV5-1 with TRBJ1-2; D is perhaps TRBD1 (6 bases). CDR1 SGHRS and CDR2 YFSETQ come from the germline V gene. The CDR3 extends over 18 amino acids. V was cut by 0 bases and J by 0 bases, with 18 bases left in between.